Listed below are T cell receptor beta chains from one sample, sequenced in a study of chemoradiotherapy in HPV16-positive cancers. Using immunoSEQ multiplex PCR, the repertoire was profiled, and TCRdb retains in-frame clones only, with some absent. This table holds about 31,000 clones, 84% found once. Sequenced material: blood, taken from a patient who underwent chemoradiotherapy. The receptors here all came from a human donor with HPV-associated anogenital cancer. Each CDR3 is given with its conserved first and last residue. The D gene is left open where the match is weak. Expanded clones get a size class; other rows say once, few or many, or leave the size out.

V gene: TRBV9; clone size: NA; J gene: TRBJ2-2; D gene: NA; CDR3 DNA: TGTGCCAGCAGCGACTCGCAATCCACAGGGGAGGGCACCGGGGAGCTGTTTTTT; CDR3 protein: CASSDSQSTGEGTGELFF
V gene: TRBV7-3; clone size: NA; J gene: TRBJ2-3; D gene: NA; CDR3 DNA: TGTGCCAGCAGCTTAAAAGGGGGGACCCTTTTAGTAGATACGCAGTATTTT; CDR3 protein: CASSLKGGTLLVDTQYF
V gene: TRBV7-3; clone size: NA; J gene: TRBJ1-5; D gene: NA; CDR3 DNA: TGTGCCAGCAGCTTAAGTGGGGGTCCGGAGCCCCAGCATTTT; CDR3 protein: CASSLSGGPEPQHF
V gene: TRBV27; clone size: NA; J gene: TRBJ2-2; D gene: TRBD1; CDR3 DNA: TGTGCCAGCAGTTTAGCCAGGGGGAACGGGGAGCTGTTTTTT; CDR3 protein: CASSLARGNGELFF
V gene: TRBV7-3; clone size: NA; J gene: TRBJ1-3; D gene: TRBD1; CDR3 DNA: TGTGCCAGCAGCTTACACAGGGGTGGAAACACCATATATTTT; CDR3 protein: CASSLHRGGNTIYF
V gene: TRBV9; clone size: NA; J gene: TRBJ2-2; D gene: TRBD2; CDR3 DNA: TGTGCCAGCAGCCCCCGGGGGAGGGGCAAAACCGGGGAGCTGTTTTTT; CDR3 protein: CASSPRGRGKTGELFF
V gene: TRBV5-1; clone size: NA; J gene: TRBJ1-2; D gene: TRBD1; CDR3 DNA: TGCGCCAGCAGCTCGGGACAGGGAAACGGCTACACCTTC; CDR3 protein: CASSSGQGNGYTF
V gene: TRBV2; clone size: NA; J gene: TRBJ1-1; D gene: NA; CDR3 DNA: TGTGCCAGCAGGATAGACTGGAACACTGAAGCTTTCTTT; CDR3 protein: CASRIDWNTEAFF
V gene: TRBV5-1; clone size: NA; J gene: TRBJ1-1; D gene: NA; CDR3 DNA: TGCGCCAGCAGCTCCACGTCCAACACTGAAGCTTTCTTT; CDR3 protein: CASSSTSNTEAFF
V gene: TRBV30; clone size: few; J gene: TRBJ1-5; D gene: NA; CDR3 DNA: TGTGCCTGGAGTCGGGTCAATAGCAATCAGCCCCAGCATTTT; CDR3 protein: CAWSRVNSNQPQHF
V gene: TRBV10-2; clone size: NA; J gene: TRBJ1-2; D gene: TRBD1; CDR3 DNA: TGCGCCAGCGTAGGCAACAGGGGGCGAAGTGGCTACACCTTC; CDR3 protein: CASVGNRGRSGYTF
V gene: TRBV29-1; clone size: NA; J gene: TRBJ1-2; D gene: NA; CDR3 DNA: TGCAGCGTTGAAGGGGTGAACTATGGCTACACCTTC; CDR3 protein: CSVEGVNYGYTF
V gene: TRBV19; clone size: NA; J gene: TRBJ2-4; D gene: NA; CDR3 DNA: TGTGCCAGTAGCGGGGCCACGAAACCCTTTAACATTCAGTACTTC; CDR3 protein: CASSGATKPFNIQYF
V gene: TRBV5-1; clone size: NA; J gene: TRBJ1-2; D gene: NA; CDR3 DNA: TGCGCCAGCAGCCTGGACAATAACTATGGCTACACCTTC; CDR3 protein: CASSLDNNYGYTF
V gene: TRBV10-3; clone size: few; J gene: TRBJ2-3; D gene: TRBD2; CDR3 DNA: TGTGCCATCAGGATGGGGGGGGGAGGTTTCGATACGCAGTATTTT; CDR3 protein: CAIRMGGGGFDTQYF
V gene: TRBV6-1; clone size: NA; J gene: TRBJ2-5; D gene: TRBD2; CDR3 DNA: TGTGCCAGCGGGAGTACAGCGGGACCACAAGAGACCCAGTACTTC; CDR3 protein: CASGSTAGPQETQYF
V gene: TRBV5-4; clone size: NA; J gene: TRBJ1-2; D gene: NA; CDR3 DNA: TGTGCCAGCAGCTCGTGGACGGAGCTGGGAGGCTACACCTTC; CDR3 protein: CASSSWTELGGYTF
V gene: TRBV19; clone size: once; J gene: TRBJ1-2; D gene: TRBD1; CDR3 DNA: TGTGCCAGTAGTACGGGCCTCAGGGGGCGCGCCTATGGCTACACCTTC; CDR3 protein: CASSTGLRGRAYGYTF
V gene: TRBV9; clone size: NA; J gene: TRBJ2-5; D gene: NA; CDR3 DNA: TGTGCCAGCAGCGCCGTTCCGGGTCCCCAAGAGACCCAGTACTTC; CDR3 protein: CASSAVPGPQETQYF
V gene: TRBV6-6; clone size: NA; J gene: TRBJ2-5; D gene: TRBD2; CDR3 DNA: TGTGCCAGCAGTCCGGGACTAGCTTGGGAGACCCAGTACTTC; CDR3 protein: CASSPGLAWETQYF
V gene: TRBV5-1; clone size: NA; J gene: TRBJ2-1; D gene: NA; CDR3 DNA: TGCGCCAGCAGCTCTTACAGTACCTACAATGAGCAGTTCTTC; CDR3 protein: CASSSYSTYNEQFF
V gene: TRBV29-1; clone size: NA; J gene: TRBJ2-5; D gene: TRBD2; CDR3 DNA: TGCAGCGTCATCCACCCGGGACTAGGAGGTGAGACCCAGTACTTC; CDR3 protein: CSVIHPGLGGETQYF
V gene: TRBV6-5; clone size: NA; J gene: TRBJ1-1; D gene: NA; CDR3 DNA: TGTGCCAGCAGTTACTCGGGGGCGAGGGCTGAAGCTTTCTTT; CDR3 protein: CASSYSGARAEAFF
V gene: TRBV6-1; clone size: NA; J gene: TRBJ1-2; D gene: NA; CDR3 DNA: TGTGCCAGCAGCCTTCCGGGATCTATTGGCTACACCTTC; CDR3 protein: CASSLPGSIGYTF
V gene: TRBV27; clone size: NA; J gene: TRBJ1-1; D gene: TRBD1; CDR3 DNA: TGTGCCAGCCAAAATACAGGGGCATTTGCTGAAGCTTTCTTT; CDR3 protein: CASQNTGAFAEAFF
V gene: TRBV9; clone size: NA; J gene: TRBJ1-2; D gene: NA; CDR3 DNA: TGTGCCAGCAGCCCTTTAGGGGGGTATGGCTACACCTTC; CDR3 protein: CASSPLGGYGYTF
V gene: TRBV7-6; clone size: NA; J gene: TRBJ2-1; D gene: NA; CDR3 DNA: TGTGCCAGCAGCGGAGGGTTTGGGGACAATGAGCAGTTCTTC; CDR3 protein: CASSGGFGDNEQFF
V gene: TRBV2; clone size: NA; J gene: TRBJ1-2; D gene: NA; CDR3 DNA: TGTGCCAGCGGAGAAATGGGCTATGGCTACACCTTC; CDR3 protein: CASGEMGYGYTF